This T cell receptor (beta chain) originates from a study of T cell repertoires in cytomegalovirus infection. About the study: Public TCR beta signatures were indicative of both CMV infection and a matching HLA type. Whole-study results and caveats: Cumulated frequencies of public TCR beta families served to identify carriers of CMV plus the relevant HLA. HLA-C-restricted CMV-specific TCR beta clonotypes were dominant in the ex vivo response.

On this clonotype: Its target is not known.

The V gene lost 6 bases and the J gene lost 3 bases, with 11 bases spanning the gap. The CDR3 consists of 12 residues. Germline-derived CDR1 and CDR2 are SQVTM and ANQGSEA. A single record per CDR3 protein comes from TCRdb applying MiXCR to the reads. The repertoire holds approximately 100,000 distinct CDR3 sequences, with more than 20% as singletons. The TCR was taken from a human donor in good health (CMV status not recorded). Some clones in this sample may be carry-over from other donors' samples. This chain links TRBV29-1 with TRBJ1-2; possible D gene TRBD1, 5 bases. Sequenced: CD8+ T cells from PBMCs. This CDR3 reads CSVPDRDYGYTF. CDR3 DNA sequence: TGCAGCGTCCCAGACAGAGACTATGGCTACACCTTC.